The rows below give T cell receptor beta chains drawn from one sample of a study of T cell responses to AZD1222 COVID-19 vaccine. Profiling relied on immunoSEQ multiplex PCR, and the TCRdb table lists in-frame clones only, not all of them. The sample consists of 73,000 or so clones, approximately 88% of them appearing once. The source was peripheral blood, collected on day 0 of AZD1222 vaccination. These receptor sequences come from an adult in good health. Both conserved end residues are part of each CDR3. Fields, in order: J gene, V gene, D gene, clone size, CDR3 DNA, CDR3 protein. The D gene is left open where the match is weak. Not every row has a clone size; where given, it reads once, few, many or a size class.

J: TRBJ2-7; V: TRBV10-1; D: .; size: .; DNA: TGCGCCAGCAGTGACCGGGAGAATTCCTACGAGCAGTACTTC; CDR3: CASSDRENSYEQYF
J: TRBJ1-5; V: TRBV28; D: .; size: .; DNA: TGTGCCAGCAGTTTAATACAGGGCAATCAGCCCCAGCATTTT; CDR3: CASSLIQGNQPQHF
J: TRBJ1-1; V: TRBV10-3; D: .; size: .; DNA: TGTGCCATCAGTAAGTCCGGGACCGGACGTGAAGCTTTCTTT; CDR3: CAISKSGTGREAFF
J: TRBJ2-7; V: TRBV7-8; D: .; size: .; DNA: TGTGCCAGCAGCCAACAAACAGGCCCAATTTACGAGCAGTACTTC; CDR3: CASSQQTGPIYEQYF
J: TRBJ2-7; V: TRBV2; D: TRBD2; size: .; DNA: TGTGCCAGCAGATTGAGTGGGCGGGGGACCTACGAGCAGTACTTC; CDR3: CASRLSGRGTYEQYF
J: TRBJ2-7; V: TRBV29-1; D: TRBD2; size: .; DNA: TGCAGCGTTGAAGAGGGGGCGGGAGGGTCGTCCGAGCAGTACTTC; CDR3: CSVEEGAGGSSEQYF
J: TRBJ2-7; V: TRBV6-5; D: .; size: .; DNA: TGTGCCAGCAGCCAGACAGGTTTATCCTACGAGCAGTACTTC; CDR3: CASSQTGLSYEQYF
J: TRBJ1-2; V: TRBV6-5; D: .; size: .; DNA: TGTGCCAGCGCGACGTTAAGGGGCTCTGGCTACACCTTC; CDR3: CASATLRGSGYTF
J: TRBJ2-3; V: TRBV2; D: TRBD1; size: .; DNA: TGTGCCAGCAGTTGGACAGGGGTAACAGATACGCAGTATTTT; CDR3: CASSWTGVTDTQYF
J: TRBJ1-2; V: TRBV5-4; D: TRBD1; size: .; DNA: TGTGCCAGCAGCTCGGGACAGCTCTATGGCTACACCTTC; CDR3: CASSSGQLYGYTF
J: TRBJ2-1; V: TRBV27; D: .; size: .; DNA: TGTGCCAGCAGTTCCGGGACGTATGACAATGAGCAGTTCTTC; CDR3: CASSSGTYDNEQFF
J: TRBJ2-7; V: TRBV7-3; D: .; size: .; DNA: TGTGCCAGCAGCTTAAAAAGCGGCTACGAGCAGTACTTC; CDR3: CASSLKSGYEQYF
J: TRBJ1-5; V: TRBV30; D: TRBD1; size: .; DNA: TGTGCCTGGAGGCAGGGGGCTAGCAATCAGCCCCAGCATTTT; CDR3: CAWRQGASNQPQHF
J: TRBJ1-2; V: TRBV25-1; D: .; size: .; DNA: TGTGCCAGCAGTACTGGCAGGGTTTTTGGCTACACCTTC; CDR3: CASSTGRVFGYTF
J: TRBJ2-7; V: TRBV29-1; D: .; size: .; DNA: TGCAGCGTTGGGACTGCCTCCTACGAGCAGTACTTC; CDR3: CSVGTASYEQYF
J: TRBJ2-3; V: TRBV24-1; D: TRBD1; size: .; DNA: TGTGCCACCAGTGATTTCCCAAGGACAGGGGGCGGGGGAGATACGCAGTATTTT; CDR3: CATSDFPRTGGGGDTQYF
J: TRBJ1-2; V: TRBV9; D: .; size: .; DNA: TGTGCCAGCAGCGCGGATTCGGGGATTGGGGGCTACACCTTC; CDR3: CASSADSGIGGYTF
J: TRBJ1-4; V: TRBV15; D: .; size: once; DNA: TGTGCCACCAGCAGAGATCCCGGACAGTTCATTAATGAAAAACTGTTTTTT; CDR3: CATSRDPGQFINEKLFF
J: TRBJ1-1; V: TRBV5-1; D: .; size: .; DNA: TGCGCCAGCAGCGTCGACAGGACTGGGGCTTTCTTT; CDR3: CASSVDRTGAFF
J: TRBJ2-1; V: TRBV4-3; D: .; size: .; DNA: TGCGCCAGCAGCCCAGAAGCGGAGGTGAGCTCCTACAATGAGCAGTTCTTC; CDR3: CASSPEAEVSSYNEQFF
J: TRBJ2-1; V: TRBV9; D: .; size: .; DNA: TGTGCCAGCAGCGTATGGAATAATGAGCAGTTCTTC; CDR3: CASSVWNNEQFF
J: TRBJ2-3; V: TRBV2; D: .; size: .; DNA: TGTGCCAGCAGACTTAGCGAGGAGGGCACAGATACGCAGTATTTT; CDR3: CASRLSEEGTDTQYF
J: TRBJ1-4; V: TRBV27; D: TRBD1; size: .; DNA: TGTGCCAGCAGTTCTGAGGGGGCCGAAAAACTGTTTTTT; CDR3: CASSSEGAEKLFF
J: TRBJ1-5; V: TRBV7-8; D: TRBD1; size: .; DNA: TGTGCCAGCAGCTTACGGACAGGGGGCGGGTATCAGCCCCAGCATTTT; CDR3: CASSLRTGGGYQPQHF
J: TRBJ2-7; V: TRBV6-6; D: TRBD2; size: few; DNA: TGTGCCAGCAGCTTCCGAGGACAGGCGGCCGGACTAGCGGAACCTTGGAGCCGTTACGAGCAGTACTTC; CDR3: CASSFRGQAAGLAEPWSRYEQYF
J: TRBJ1-4; V: TRBV19; D: TRBD1; size: .; DNA: TGTGCCAGTAGTACAGTCGGACAGGGGAACGAAAAACTGTTTTTT; CDR3: CASSTVGQGNEKLFF
J: TRBJ2-4; V: TRBV13; D: TRBD2; size: .; DNA: TGTGCCAGCAGCTTAGGAGAACTAGCGGAGGGGCTAGCCAAAAACATTCAGTACTTC; CDR3: CASSLGELAEGLAKNIQYF
J: TRBJ1-5; V: TRBV6-5; D: .; size: .; DNA: TGTGCCATCCGGGGGGGTACCAATCAGCCCCAGCATTTT; CDR3: CAIRGGTNQPQHF
J: TRBJ2-7; V: TRBV9; D: .; size: .; DNA: TGTGCCAGCAGCCCAGGGACGGGTCCGATCCGGGACAAGGATTACTACGAGCAGTACTTC; CDR3: CASSPGTGPIRDKDYYEQYF